This T cell receptor beta chain was observed in a study of cytomegalovirus exposure and HLA in healthy donors. Primers: 60 Vbeta forward and 13 Jbeta reverse. Under the authors' procedure: Counted up in a later analysis, unique TCR beta chains came to 65 million to 80 million, with around 10 million shared. Some clones are missing from TCRdb's copy, which holds only in-frame ones; the method was immunoSEQ multiplex PCR. V, J and clone size reflect that table, while D and trimming were determined from the DNA. The repertoire consists of about 160,000 clones, with around 79% occurring once and the leading ten covering under 4%. The CDR3 has 15 residues. The V and J ends lost 4 bases and 7 bases, in that order; junction bases with no gene match: 12. Germline V gene data show CDR1 as LGHNA and CDR2 as YSLEER.

The V gene is TRBV4-3, the J gene TRBJ2-5; 7 bases agree with TRBD2. This TCR was sampled from a human donor in good health. The material sequenced was PBMCs. The CDR3 DNA is TGCGCCAGCAGCCTGCGGGGGAGGACTATGGGGACCCAGTACTTC. This codes for CASSLRGRTMGTQYF.